Here is one TCR beta chain with its context. Its antigen is not identified. The sample comes from a study of T cell responses to AZD1222 COVID-19 vaccine. Study observations and caveats: Close to half of all spike-specific TCRs reportedly target regions of the variants that are unmutated. Baseline seropositives among AZD1222 recipients totaled only 6 or 7.

The CDR3 totals 14 residues. The germline V gene has CDR1 MDHEN and CDR2 SYDVKM. V lost 6 bases and J lost 3, with 14 bases in between. Profiled with immunoSEQ multiplex PCR; TCRdb holds only in-frame clones, not every one. The table shows 90,000 to 130,000 clones, with 70% to 90% occurring only once. The starting material was peripheral blood, obtained on day 0 of AZD1222 vaccination. The TCR originated in an adult in good health. The chain joins TRBV28 to TRBJ1-2; a possible D gene is TRBD1 (5 bases). The CDR3 sequence is CASRVPTAHYGYTF. DNA of the CDR3: TGTGCCAGCAGGGTTCCGACAGCTCACTATGGCTACACCTTC.